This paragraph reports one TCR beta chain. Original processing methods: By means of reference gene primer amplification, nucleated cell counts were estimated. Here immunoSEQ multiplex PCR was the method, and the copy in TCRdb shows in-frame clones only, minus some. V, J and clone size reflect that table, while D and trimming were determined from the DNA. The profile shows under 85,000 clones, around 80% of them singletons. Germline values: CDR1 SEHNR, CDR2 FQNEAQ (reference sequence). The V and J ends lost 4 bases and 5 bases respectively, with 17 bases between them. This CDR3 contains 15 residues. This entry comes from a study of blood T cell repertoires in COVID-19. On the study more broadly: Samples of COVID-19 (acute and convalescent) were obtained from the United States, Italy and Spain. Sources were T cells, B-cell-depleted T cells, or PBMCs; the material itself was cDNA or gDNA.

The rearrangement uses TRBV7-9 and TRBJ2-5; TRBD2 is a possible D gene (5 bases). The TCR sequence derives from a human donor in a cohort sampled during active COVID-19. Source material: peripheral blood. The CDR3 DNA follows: TGTGCCAGCAGCTATGGGCGGGTAAAAGGGGAGACCCAGTACTTC. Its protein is CASSYGRVKGETQYF.